The 8 T cell receptor beta chains below come from one sample, sequenced in a study of blood T cell repertoires in COVID-19. Method: immunoSEQ multiplex PCR; TCRdb's copy keeps in-frame clones and lacks some. Of about 210,000 clones in the sample, approximately 82% were seen once. Specimen: peripheral blood. Every receptor here comes from a woman aged 40-49 years with acute or convalescent COVID-19.

The V and J genes are TRBV3-1 (or the pseudogene TRBV3-2) and TRBJ1-1, with D unclear. CDR1 and CDR2 (germline): LGHDT, YNNKEL (reference sequence). The CDR3 sequence is 13 residues long. V shed 2 bases and J shed 2 bases, with 6 bases lying between them. CDR3 nucleotide sequence: TGTGCCAGCAGCCAACCTCCTAACACTGAAGCTTTCTTT. Protein: CASSQPPNTEAFF.

V usage is TRBV7-2 and J usage is TRBJ1-1, with D possibly matching TRBD1 (5 bases). Looked up from germline, CDR1 is SGHTA and CDR2 is FQGNSA. The CDR3 is made up of 15 amino acids. Trimming removed 0 bases from V and 4 bases from J, with 12 bases in between. CDR3 residues: CASSLAPQGGTEAFF. The CDR3 DNA is TGTGCCAGCAGCTTAGCGCCCCAGGGCGGCACTGAAGCTTTCTTT.

The rearrangement links TRBV9 to TRBJ2-5; 7 nucleotides line up with TRBD2. V trimming: 1 base; J trimming: 3 bases; junction bases outside the gene matches: 6. From germline, CDR1 is SGDLS and CDR2 YYNGEE. There are 15 residues in the CDR3. CDR3 protein: CASSVTSRGEETQYF. DNA of the CDR3: TGTGCCAGCAGCGTAACTTCCCGGGGGGAAGAGACCCAGTACTTC.

This clone turned up a few times. The V gene is TRBV27, the J gene TRBJ2-3, with D perhaps matching TRBD1 (5 bases). The CDR3 length is 17 residues. CDR1 MNHEY and CDR2 SMNVEV come from the germline V gene (reference sequence). The germline V and J ends were trimmed by 1 base and 1 base, with 15 bases remaining between them. The chain's CDR3 is CASSLFIGAARTDTQYF. The CDR3 region has the DNA TGTGCCAGCAGTTTATTTATAGGGGCAGCGCGCACAGATACGCAGTATTTT.

The V gene is TRBV6-4, the J gene TRBJ2-3, with D possibly being TRBD2 (7 bases). Germline CDR1 and CDR2: MRHNA and SNTAGT. This CDR3 has 17 amino acids. V lost 0 bases and J 4 bases, leaving 17 bases between the germline ends. This CDR3 reads CASSDSAAGEGADTQYF. CDR3 nucleotides: TGTGCCAGCAGTGACTCAGCGGCGGGGGAGGGGGCAGATACGCAGTATTTT.

The gene calls are TRBV10-1 and TRBJ2-1, with D possibly being TRBD2 (6 bases). CDR1 WNHNN and CDR2 SYGVQD come from the germline V gene (reference sequence). The CDR3 loop spans 16 amino acids. V lost 7 bases to trimming and J lost 2 bases, with 18 bases between them. The DNA for the CDR3 is TGCGCCAGCAACGGGGGAGGATCGGGGGCCTACAATGAGCAGTTCTTC. It yields the protein CASNGGGSGAYNEQFF.

The genes are TRBV6-5 and TRBJ2-6, with D hard to call. Germline assignment: CDR1 MNHEY and CDR2 SVGAGI. V dropped 7 bases and J dropped 3 bases, with 7 bases sitting between them. The CDR3 runs to 13 residues. This CDR3 reads CASTGIGANVLTF. In DNA, the CDR3 is TGTGCCAGCACGGGTATTGGGGCCAACGTCCTGACTTTC.

The chain links TRBV19 to TRBJ2-1, with D maybe TRBD2 (6 bases). The CDR3 contains 14 residues. V dropped 7 bases and J dropped 8 bases, with 18 bases sitting between them. Germline assignment: CDR1 LNHDA and CDR2 SQIVND (reference sequence). CDR3 protein: CASKTGLLSDEQFF. The CDR3 region has the DNA TGTGCCAGTAAAACGGGACTTCTATCGGATGAGCAGTTCTTC.